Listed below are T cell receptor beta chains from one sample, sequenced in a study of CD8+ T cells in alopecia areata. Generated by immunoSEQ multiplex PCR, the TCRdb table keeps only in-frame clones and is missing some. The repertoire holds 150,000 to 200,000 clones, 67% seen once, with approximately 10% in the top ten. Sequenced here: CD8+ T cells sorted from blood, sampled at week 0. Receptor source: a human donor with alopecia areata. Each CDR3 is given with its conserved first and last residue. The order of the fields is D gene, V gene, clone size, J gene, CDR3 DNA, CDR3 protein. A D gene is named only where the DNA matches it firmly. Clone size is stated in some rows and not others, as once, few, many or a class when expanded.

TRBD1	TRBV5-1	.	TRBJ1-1	TGCGCCAGCAGCTTGGTTCAGGGGGCTATTGAAGCTTTCTTT	CASSLVQGAIEAFF
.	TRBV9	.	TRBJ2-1	TGTGCCAGCAGCGCCGCCTACAATGAGCAGTTCTTC	CASSAAYNEQFF
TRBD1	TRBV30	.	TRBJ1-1	TGTGCCTGGAGAGAAAGGACAGGGCGGAACACTGAAGCTTTCTTT	CAWRERTGRNTEAFF
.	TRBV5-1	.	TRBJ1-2	TGCGCCAGCAGCATGACGGGCGGTGACTATGGCTACACCTTC	CASSMTGGDYGYTF
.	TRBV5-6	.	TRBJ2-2	TGTGCCAGCAGCTTGTTGACTAGAGACTCGCATCTCGGGGAGCTGTTTTTT	CASSLLTRDSHLGELFF
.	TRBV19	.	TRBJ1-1	TGTGCCAGTAGTTCCCGAAGGACAGCGTGGGCGGAAGCTTTCTTT	CASSSRRTAWAEAFF
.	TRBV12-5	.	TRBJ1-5	TGTGCTAGTGGTCGGACAGCTGGGCCCCAGCATTTT	CASGRTAGPQHF
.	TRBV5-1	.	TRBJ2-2	TGCGCCAGCAAAGAATGGCCAGGAGCGTCCGGGGAGCTGTTTTTT	CASKEWPGASGELFF
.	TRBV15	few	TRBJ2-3	TGTGCCACCAGCAGAGGCCCCACAGATACGCAGTATTTT	CATSRGPTDTQYF
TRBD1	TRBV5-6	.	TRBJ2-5	TGTGCCAGCATGGGGACAGGGGGTTCCCAGTACTTC	CASMGTGGSQYF
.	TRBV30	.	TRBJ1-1	TGTGCCTGGGGGGGACAACTAGACACTGAAGCTTTCTTT	CAWGGQLDTEAFF
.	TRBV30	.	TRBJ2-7	TGTGCCTGGCAGCCCCAGGTCGAGGGGTCTAGCTACGAGCAGTACTTC	CAWQPQVEGSSYEQYF
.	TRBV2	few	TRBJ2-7	TGTGCCAGCAGCGACGCCCGGGGGGCTTCCTACGAGCAGTACTTC	CASSDARGASYEQYF
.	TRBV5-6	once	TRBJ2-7	TGTGCCAGCAGCGCGAAGGGATGGGGGTACTACGAGCAGTACTTC	CASSAKGWGYYEQYF
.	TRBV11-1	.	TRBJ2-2	TGTGCCAGCAGCTCTTGGGGGAACACCGGGGAGCTGTTTTTT	CASSSWGNTGELFF
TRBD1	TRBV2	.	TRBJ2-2	TGTGCCAGCAGTGGACAGGGTAAAAACACCGGGGAGCTGTTTTTT	CASSGQGKNTGELFF
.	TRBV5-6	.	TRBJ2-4	TGTGCCAGCAGCTTGGCCCTCGGGTTAGCCAAAAACATTCAGTACTTC	CASSLALGLAKNIQYF
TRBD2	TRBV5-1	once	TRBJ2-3	TGCGCCAGCCCGACCGCTCCCGTTAAACTAGCGGGGAGGTGGGATACGCAGTATTTT	CASPTAPVKLAGRWDTQYF
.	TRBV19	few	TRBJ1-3	TGTGCCAGTAGGGTAGTGACCGGAAACACCATATATTTT	CASRVVTGNTIYF
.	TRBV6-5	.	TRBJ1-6	TGTGCCAGCAGTTATGGGCAGGGGTTCAATTCACCCCTCCACTTT	CASSYGQGFNSPLHF
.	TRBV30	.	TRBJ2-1	TGTGCCTGGAGTGTGATGAGCTCCTACAATGAGCAGTTCTTC	CAWSVMSSYNEQFF
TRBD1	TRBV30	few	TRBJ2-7	TGTGCCTGGACCACAGTGGGACAGGGCCCTCTTGACTACGAGCAGTACTTC	CAWTTVGQGPLDYEQYF
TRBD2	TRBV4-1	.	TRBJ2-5	TGCGCCAGCAGCCAAGATAGCCTAGCGGGGGAGTCGCTCCAAGAGACCCAGTACTTC	CASSQDSLAGESLQETQYF
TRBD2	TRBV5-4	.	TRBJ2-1	TGTGCCAGCAGGATCGGGACTAGCGGGTGGATAAATGAGCAGTTCTTC	CASRIGTSGWINEQFF
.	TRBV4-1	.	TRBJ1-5	TGCGCCAGCGCCCTCGGGTTCAATCAGCCCCAGCATTTT	CASALGFNQPQHF
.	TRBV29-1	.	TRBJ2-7	TGCAGCGTTGAGGGGGGACCTGGACAGATCTACGAGCAGTACTTC	CSVEGGPGQIYEQYF
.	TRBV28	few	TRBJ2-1	TGTGCCAGCAGTAGGCCAGACAATGAGCAGTTCTTC	CASSRPDNEQFF
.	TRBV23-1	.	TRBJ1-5	TGCGCCAGCAGTCAAGAAGGGTCACCCCAGCATTTT	CASSQEGSPQHF
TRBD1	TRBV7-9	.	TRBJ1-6	TGTGCCAGCAGGTTGACAGGGAATAATTCACCCCTCCACTTT	CASRLTGNNSPLHF
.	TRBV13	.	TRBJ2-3	TGTGCCAGCAGCTCCGACGGGGGGCGTCGAGATACGCAGTATTTT	CASSSDGGRRDTQYF
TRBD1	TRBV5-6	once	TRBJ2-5	TGTGCCAGCAGCTTCCCGACAGGGGGAGAGACCCAGTACTTC	CASSFPTGGETQYF
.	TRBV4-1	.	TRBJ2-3	TGCGCCAGCAGCCAAGATCCAGGGCCAGATACGCAGTATTTT	CASSQDPGPDTQYF
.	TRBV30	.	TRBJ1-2	TGTGCCGGGGGGGCTCCCGTTGGCTACACCTTC	CAGGAPVGYTF
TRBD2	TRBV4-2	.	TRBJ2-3	TGTGCCAGCAGCCCCAGCCCTAGCGGGGATTACACAGATACGCAGTATTTT	CASSPSPSGDYTDTQYF